In its sample, the clone carrying this T cell receptor beta chain was seen a few times. The entry originates in a study of blood T cell repertoires in COVID-19. The CDR3 has 13 amino acids. From germline, CDR1 is SNHLY and CDR2 FYNNEI. V was clipped by 10 bases and J by 0 bases, with 10 bases between them. Libraries were prepared by immunoSEQ multiplex PCR; TCRdb keeps only in-frame clonotypes and omits some of them. The repertoire holds more than 200,000 clones, with just under 90% as singletons. Participants, about 18 to 90 years old, spanned around 25 US areas. Participant-reported clinical history was the basis for cohort assignment.

The sequence came from a young woman with acute COVID-19. The sequenced sample consisted of PBMCs or T cells enriched from blood (not recorded which). This sequence joins TRBV2 and TRBJ1-5, with D uncertain. DNA of the CDR3: TGTGCCACCACAGAAAATAGCAATCAGCCCCAGCATTTT. This encodes CATTENSNQPQHF.